Listed below are T cell receptor beta chains from one sample, sequenced in a study of cytomegalovirus exposure and HLA in healthy donors. Assay used: immunoSEQ multiplex PCR; TCRdb lists only in-frame clones, some missing. The data hold about 140,000 clones, with 70% to 90% observed a single time. The specimen was PBMCs. These receptors were taken from a man over 45 in good health and CMV-seronegative. Both conserved end residues are part of each CDR3. A D gene is named only where the DNA matches it firmly. The listing skips clone size in some rows; elsewhere it reads once, few, many or a size class.

d_call j_call v_call clone_size cdr3_nt cdr3_aa
TRBD2 TRBJ2-1 TRBV9 . TGTGCCAGCAGCGTAGGAATGGGACTAGCCAACAATGAGCAGTTCTTC CASSVGMGLANNEQFF
TRBD2 TRBJ2-1 TRBV29-1 few TGCAGCGTTGGAAAACTAGCGGGGGGGTATAATGAGCAGTTCTTC CSVGKLAGGYNEQFF
. TRBJ2-1 TRBV29-1 once TGCAGCGTTAGAACTAGCAGGGACTTGTACAATGAGCAGTTCTTC CSVRTSRDLYNEQFF
TRBD2 TRBJ2-5 TRBV11-2 . TGTGCCAGCAGCTTAGTGGGCGGGGGATTTCAAGAGACCCAGTACTTC CASSLVGGGFQETQYF
TRBD1 TRBJ2-2 TRBV27 . TGTGCCAGCAGTTTACGGACAGGGGGCAATACCGGGGAGCTGTTTTTT CASSLRTGGNTGELFF
. TRBJ1-2 TRBV29-1 few TGCAGCGTTGACACTGCCTATGGCTACACCTTC CSVDTAYGYTF
. TRBJ1-1 TRBV5-4 . TGTGCCAGCAGACATCACGATCAGGGTGGCACTGAAGCTTTCTTT CASRHHDQGGTEAFF
. TRBJ1-1 TRBV12-5 . TGTGCTAGTGGTTCACAGGACGTATTTGAAGCTTTCTTT CASGSQDVFEAFF
. TRBJ2-5 TRBV2 . TGTGCCAGCGCGAGGGATTTTCAAGAGACCCAGTACTTC CASARDFQETQYF
TRBD2 TRBJ2-5 TRBV5-1 . TGCGCCAGCAGCTTGGATGCGGGGGGGCGGGGCGAGACCCAGTACTTC CASSLDAGGRGETQYF
. TRBJ2-7 TRBV7-2 once TGTGCCAGCAGTCGCTCAGGGCGTTACGAGCAGTACTTC CASSRSGRYEQYF
. TRBJ1-1 TRBV9 once TGTGCCAGCAGCGTAGTGGCAGGGGTGAACACTGAAGCTTTCTTT CASSVVAGVNTEAFF
TRBD1 TRBJ1-1 TRBV5-1 . TGCGCCAGCAGCTTGGTACGGGGAACAGGGGTGAACACTGAAGCTTTCTTT CASSLVRGTGVNTEAFF
TRBD2 TRBJ2-3 TRBV5-1 . TGCGCCAGCAGCCCTCAGGCGGGAGGCAGCACAGATACGCAGTATTTT CASSPQAGGSTDTQYF
TRBD1 TRBJ2-6 TRBV19 . TGTGCCAGTAGTAAGGGACAGTCCCGCTCTGGGGCCAACGTCCTGACTTTC CASSKGQSRSGANVLTF
. TRBJ1-6 TRBV28 . TGTGCCAGCAGTTTTATAGTGTTTTCACCCCTCCACTTT CASSFIVFSPLHF
. TRBJ1-2 TRBV2 once TGTGCCAGCAGTTCAGGGGTTTGGGGCTACACCTTC CASSSGVWGYTF
TRBD2 TRBJ2-2 TRBV2 . TGTGCCAGCAGGGGGACTAGCGGGAGTATCGGCGGGGAGCTGTTTTTT CASRGTSGSIGGELFF
. TRBJ1-6 TRBV10-3 . TGTGCCATCAACTCAAGCAATTCACCCCTCCACTTT CAINSSNSPLHF
TRBD1 TRBJ2-7 TRBV6-1 . TGTGCCAGCAGTGAAGGGACAGGACCCTACGAGCAGTACTTC CASSEGTGPYEQYF
. TRBJ2-7 TRBV5-1 once TGCGCCAGCAGCCCTCCGCCCCCTATAGACGAGCAGTACTTC CASSPPPPIDEQYF
. TRBJ2-7 TRBV28 . TGTGCCAGCAGTTTGTCCAGGGGCTGCGAGCAGTACTTC CASSLSRGCEQYF
. TRBJ2-7 TRBV15 . TGTGCCACCAGCAGAGATAGGGGAATCATGTACTTC CATSRDRGIMYF
. TRBJ2-7 TRBV6-1 . TGTGCCAGTACCTATTCTGTCCCCTACGAGCAGTACTTC CASTYSVPYEQYF
TRBD2 TRBJ2-7 TRBV14 . TGTGCCAGCAGCCGAAGGGGAGCGGGAGGGCTATACGAGCAGTACTTC CASSRRGAGGLYEQYF
TRBD1 TRBJ2-1 TRBV19 . TGTGCCAGTAGTCCCTCAGGGGGCTGGAATGAGCAGTTCTTC CASSPSGGWNEQFF
. TRBJ1-5 TRBV30 few TGTGCCTGGAGCGGCAGGGGCAATCAGCCCCAGCATTTT CAWSGRGNQPQHF
TRBD2 TRBJ2-7 TRBV28 . TGTGCCAGCAGTTTGGGACTAGCTGGGGGTTACTTC CASSLGLAGGYF
. TRBJ2-1 TRBV13 . TGTGCCAGCAGCTCCTATTCCAGCGGGTACAATGAGCAGTTCTTC CASSSYSSGYNEQFF
. TRBJ1-2 TRBV19 . TGTGCCAGTCGGGCAGGGTTGGTTTATGGCTACACCTTC CASRAGLVYGYTF
. TRBJ2-1 TRBV4-2 . TGTGCCAGCAGCCAGATGGGACACCACAATGAGCAGTTCTTC CASSQMGHHNEQFF
TRBD1 TRBJ2-7 TRBV5-4 . TGTGCCAGCTATCAACGGGGACAGGGAAGCTACGAGCAGTACTTC CASYQRGQGSYEQYF
TRBD1 TRBJ1-1 TRBV19 once TGTGCCAGTAGTCAGCCCCGCGGTACAGGGGACACTGAAGCTTTCTTT CASSQPRGTGDTEAFF
. TRBJ2-7 TRBV5-6 . TGTGCCAGCAGCTTGCCGACAGGAGCCTACGAGCAGTACTTC CASSLPTGAYEQYF
TRBD2 TRBJ2-3 TRBV11-2 . TGTGCCAGCAGCTTAGGTTTCGCTAGCGGGAGGAGCACAGATACGCAGTATTTT CASSLGFASGRSTDTQYF
TRBD2 TRBJ2-1 TRBV2 . TGTGCCAGCAGTGTGAGAGGGAGGGCCGCCAATGAGCAGTTCTTC CASSVRGRAANEQFF
TRBD2 TRBJ2-5 TRBV9 . TGTGCCAGCAGCGTAGTTGGGACTAGCGGGGGGCCTCGCCAAGAGACCCAGTACTTC CASSVVGTSGGPRQETQYF
. TRBJ2-5 TRBV5-1 . TGCGCCAGCAGCTCCTCGGGACACTTCCAAGAGACCCAGTACTTC CASSSSGHFQETQYF
. TRBJ2-5 TRBV5-6 . TGTGCCAGCAGCGCTCTTCTAGTTGCGGAGACCCAGTACTTC CASSALLVAETQYF
. TRBJ1-2 TRBV7-9 . TGTGCCAGCAGCTTAGATACAGGCCCCTATGGCTACACCTTC CASSLDTGPYGYTF
. TRBJ1-5 TRBV21-1 . TGTGCCAGCAGTAAAGGGAGGACAGGGTTATGGAGCAATCAGCCCCAGCATTTT CASSKGRTGLWSNQPQHF
TRBD1 TRBJ2-1 TRBV11-3 . TGTGCCAGCAGCTTAGCCGGGCCGGGACAGGGAAACAATGAGCAGTTCTTC CASSLAGPGQGNNEQFF
TRBD1 TRBJ2-2 TRBV19 few TGTGCCAGTCAGGGACAGCCTCACACCGGGGAGCTGTTTTTT CASQGQPHTGELFF
. TRBJ2-1 TRBV6-5 . TGTGCCAGCAGATACACAGAACGCAATGAGCAGTTCTTC CASRYTERNEQFF
TRBD1 TRBJ1-1 TRBV7-9 once TGTGCCAGCCTGGACAGGGGGAACACTGAAGCTTTCTTT CASLDRGNTEAFF
. TRBJ1-1 TRBV10-3 . TGTGCCATCAGTGAGTCATTTAGCACTGAAGCTTTCTTT CAISESFSTEAFF
. TRBJ2-3 TRBV6-5 . TGTGCCAGCAGTTATTCGGATAGGGGGTTTGGAGATACGCAGTATTTT CASSYSDRGFGDTQYF
. TRBJ1-6 TRBV7-2 . TGTGCCAGCAGCCCACCTTACCAGGGCGGTCGTTCACCCCTCCACTTT CASSPPYQGGRSPLHF
. TRBJ1-6 TRBV19 . TGTGCCAGTAGTACGGAGGACAGAGGGAATTCACCCCTCCACTTT CASSTEDRGNSPLHF